The 30 T cell receptor beta chains given below trace back to one sample, sequenced in a study of cytomegalovirus exposure and HLA in healthy donors. PCR employed 60 Vbeta and 13 Jbeta primers. The protocol was immunoSEQ multiplex PCR, while the TCRdb copy is restricted to in-frame clones and leaves out a portion. The profile covers some 200,000 clones, with roughly 9.4% appearing a single time and 1% to 1.5% taken by the ten largest. The sequenced sample consisted of PBMCs. Receptors originate from a woman between 25 and 40 years old in good health and CMV-seropositive.

This chain links TRBV5-6 with TRBJ2-2; 8 bases fit TRBD2. The CDR3 consists of 17 residues. Looked up from germline, CDR1 is SGHDT and CDR2 is YYEEEE. The V gene end was trimmed by 0 bases and the J gene end by 1 base; junction bases not matched to a gene: 5. The CDR3, as DNA: TGTGCCAGCAGCTTGGGGCTAGCGGGCCTGAACACCGGGGAGCTGTTTTTT. Translation gives CASSLGLAGLNTGELFF.

The J gene is TRBJ2-7, the V gene TRBV6-1; 8 nucleotides align to TRBD1. V was pared by 4 bases and J by 2 bases, with 4 bases of the junction left unmatched. Looked up from germline, CDR1 is MNHNS and CDR2 is SASEGT. CDR3 length: 14 residues. The CDR3 protein is CASSAGQAAYEQYF. The CDR3 nucleotides read TGTGCCAGCAGTGCGGGACAGGCGGCCTACGAGCAGTACTTC.

The chain links TRBV9 to TRBJ1-1; TRBD1 is a possible D gene (5 bases). V was cut by 0 bases and J by 6 bases, with 12 bases left in between. The CDR3 length is 14 residues. Germline V gives CDR1 SGDLS, CDR2 YYNGEE. The CDR3 nucleotides read TGTGCCAGCAGCGTAGAACCTAGGGGCCCTGAAGCTTTCTTT. Its translation: CASSVEPRGPEAFF.

This clone was seen only a few times. The chain links TRBV4-2 to TRBJ2-3; 13 bases match TRBD2. J was trimmed by 9 bases and V by 0 bases; bases with no gene match: 9. This CDR3 has 17 residues. Germline V CDR1 and CDR2: LGHNA, YNFKEQ. CDR3 amino acids: CASSQEWAGTSGTTQYF. The CDR3, as DNA: TGTGCCAGCAGCCAAGAATGGGCTGGGACTAGCGGGACGACGCAGTATTTT.

This clone has a handful of counts. This chain joins TRBV19 and TRBJ1-1; 8 nucleotides align to TRBD1. Germline V lookup: CDR1 LNHDA, CDR2 SQIVND (reference sequence). There are 16 residues in the CDR3. Trimming removed 6 bases from V and 2 bases from J; junction bases left unmatched: 11. The CDR3 region has the DNA TGTGCCAGTAGGGCCCAGGGACAGGCTTATAACACTGAAGCTTTCTTT. Protein: CASRAQGQAYNTEAFF.

CDR3 sequence: CASSRWESTEAFF. The CDR3 DNA is TGCGCCAGCAGCCGCTGGGAGTCCACTGAAGCTTTCTTT. The gene calls are TRBV5-1 and TRBJ1-1; D remains ambiguous. Trimming cost V 4 bases and J 4 bases, with 11 bases left between them. This CDR3 region has 13 residues. Looked up from germline, CDR1 is SGHRS and CDR2 is YFSETQ.

CDR3 residues: CASSFGTDSSYEQYF. The CDR3 DNA reads as TGTGCCAGCAGCTTCGGGACAGATAGCTCCTACGAGCAGTACTTC. The genes are TRBV7-9 and TRBJ2-7; 7 nucleotides match TRBD1. This CDR3 comprises 15 residues. V lost 3 bases to trimming and J lost 0 bases; unmatched junction nucleotides: 5. The germline V gene has CDR1 SEHNR and CDR2 FQNEAQ (reference sequence).

The V and J genes are TRBV6-6 and TRBJ2-6, with 9 bases identical to TRBD1. The CDR3 has 16 residues. Trimming at V came to 6 bases and at J to 0 bases, leaving 3 bases not matched to a gene. Germline CDR1 and CDR2: MNHNY and SVGAGI (reference sequence). The CDR3 sequence: CASRGGQGSGANVLTF. The DNA for the CDR3 is TGTGCCAGCAGGGGGGGACAGGGCTCTGGGGCCAACGTCCTGACTTTC.

This clone was counted only a few times. The chain links TRBV11-2 to TRBJ2-3; 7 bases are a match to TRBD1. V gave up 1 base and J gave up 14 bases; unmatched junction bases: 9. CDR3 length: 13 amino acids. Germline V gene sequence: CDR1 SGHAT, CDR2 FQNNGV. CDR3 in DNA: TGTGCCAGCAGCTTAGGTGGAGACAGGGTGCTGTATTTT. Translating it yields CASSLGGDRVLYF.

The chain has TRBV7-8 and TRBJ1-5; D gene uncertain. This CDR3 has 15 amino acids. Trimming stripped 2 bases from V and 3 bases from J, with 11 bases between. From germline, CDR1 is SGHVS and CDR2 FQNEAQ. In nucleotides, the CDR3 is TGTGCCAGCAGCTTAAGGAGGGCAACCAATCAGCCCCAGCATTTT. Its translation is CASSLRRATNQPQHF.

The chain carries TRBV27 and TRBJ1-1; D remains ambiguous. Trimming shortened V by 6 bases and J by 8 bases, and 16 bases separated the two germline ends. CDR3 size: 13 residues. Germline lookup yields CDR1 MNHEY and CDR2 SMNVEV (reference sequence). CDR3: CASSTLRTGEAFF. The CDR3 coding sequence is TGTGCCAGCAGCACTCTGAGGACGGGAGAAGCTTTCTTT.

This clone came up a few times. The CDR3 sequence: CASTDRGTRGKNGYTF. The DNA for the CDR3 is TGTGCCAGCACGGACCGAGGGACACGAGGAAAGAATGGCTACACCTTC. The V call is TRBV27, the J call TRBJ1-2; TRBD1 might be the D (6 bases). Trimming removed 7 bases from V and 6 bases from J, with 24 bases in between. CDR3 size: 16 residues. Germline lookup yields CDR1 MNHEY and CDR2 SMNVEV (reference sequence).

This clone was seen only a few times. This chain links TRBV18 with TRBJ1-1; no clear D gene. CDR3 size: 13 residues. V lost 0 bases, J lost 8 bases, and 10 bases lay in between. CDR1 is KGHSH, CDR2 LQKENI, per germline. The CDR3 sequence: CASSPPQRGEAFF. The CDR3 DNA follows: TGTGCCAGCTCACCACCACAACGGGGAGAAGCTTTCTTT. Variable domain in full (rest from reference TRBV18 and TRBJ1-1): NAGVMQNPRHLVRRRGQEARLRCSPMKGHSHVYWYRQLPEEGLKFMVYLQKENIIDESGMPKERFSAEFPKEGPSILRIQQVVRGDSAAYFCASSPPQRGEAFFGQGTRLTVV.

This chain connects TRBV18 to TRBJ2-6; D gene unclear. V was shortened by 3 bases and J by 4 bases, with 10 bases between the two germline ends. CDR1 is KGHSH and CDR2 is LQKENI in the germline V gene. The CDR3 sequence is 15 residues long. The CDR3: CASSPVEAGANVLTF. CDR3 nucleotides: TGTGCCAGCTCACCTGTTGAGGCGGGGGCCAACGTCCTGACTTTC.

The chain couples TRBV7-2 to TRBJ1-3, with D perhaps matching TRBD1 (6 bases). The V end lost 3 bases, the J end lost 7 bases, and 10 bases lay between the germline ends. Germline V gene data show CDR1 as SGHTA and CDR2 as FQGNSA. The CDR3 runs to 13 residues. CDR3 DNA: TGTGCCAGCAGCTTGACAGGCGCCAACACCATATATTTT. It is translated as CASSLTGANTIYF. The full variable domain, its missing parts supplied by reference TRBV7-2 and TRBJ1-3, is GAGVSQSPSNKVTEKGKDVELRCDPISGHTALYWYRQSLGQGLEFLIYFQGNSAPDKSGLPSDRFSAERTGGSVSTLTIQRTQQEDSAVYLCASSLTGANTIYFGEGSWLTVV.

The chain couples TRBV10-3 to TRBJ2-6; TRBD1 aligns across 10 bases. The junction had 3 bases not matched to a gene; V was cut back by 2 bases and J by 2 bases. The CDR3 covers 17 residues. Germline CDR1 reads ENHRY; CDR2 reads SYGVKD. The CDR3 reads CAISERQGATGANVLTF. CDR3 nucleotide sequence: TGTGCCATCAGTGAGAGACAGGGGGCAACTGGGGCCAACGTCCTGACTTTC.

This clone was observed a handful of times. The rearrangement links TRBV10-3 to TRBJ1-5; 8 bases align to TRBD1. The CDR3 runs 18 residues. Germline-derived CDR1 and CDR2 are ENHRY and SYGVKD. After removal of 5 bases from V and 0 bases from J, the junction contained 12 bases not matched to a gene. CDR3 DNA sequence: TGTGCCATCAGTCCGACAGGGGAGGGGCATTATAGCAATCAGCCCCAGCATTTT. It specifies CAISPTGEGHYSNQPQHF.

The chain recombines TRBV5-1 with TRBJ1-6; a weak D match, TRBD1 (5 bases). The CDR3 spans 13 residues. Trimming stripped 0 bases from V and 14 bases from J, with 12 bases between. Germline CDR1 SGHRS, CDR2 YFSETQ. DNA of the CDR3: TGCGCCAGCAGCTTGGCCCAGGGCCTCACCCTCCACTTT. This encodes CASSLAQGLTLHF.

This clone appeared a few times. The rearrangement links TRBV6-6 to TRBJ2-7, with TRBD2 identical over 8 bases. The CDR3 length is 14 residues. V was pared by 2 bases and J by 1 base, with 1 base of the junction left unmatched. The germline CDR1 and CDR2 sequences are MNHNY and SVGAGI (reference sequence). The CDR3 loop is CASSYTSGSYEQYF. Here the CDR3 DNA reads TGTGCCAGCAGTTACACTAGCGGATCCTACGAGCAGTACTTC.

The rearrangement links TRBV2 to TRBJ1-4; D perhaps matches TRBD1 (5 bases). Germline V gene data show CDR1 as SNHLY and CDR2 as FYNNEI. The CDR3 totals 15 residues. V was shortened by 4 bases and J by 6 bases, with 15 bases between the two germline ends. CDR3 residues: CASSADGGGDEKLFF. DNA for the CDR3: TGTGCCAGCAGTGCAGATGGCGGGGGTGATGAAAAACTGTTTTTT.

This clone was counted only a few times. The V and J genes are TRBV10-2 and TRBJ2-3, with 11 nucleotides matching TRBD2. This CDR3 spans 16 amino acids. Looked up from germline, CDR1 is WSHSY and CDR2 is SAAADI. V lost 7 bases to trimming and J lost 2 bases; unmatched junction nucleotides: 8. This CDR3 reads CASTPGTSGYTDTQYF. CDR3 in DNA: TGCGCCAGCACCCCAGGGACTAGCGGATACACAGATACGCAGTATTTT.

There are a few counts of this clone. The V call is TRBV25-1, the J call TRBJ2-7; the D gene is possibly TRBD1 (6 bases). The CDR3 loop spans 13 amino acids. The germline V gene has CDR1 MGHDK and CDR2 SYGVNS. V lost 1 base, J lost 3 bases, and 7 bases lay in between. The CDR3 DNA is TGTGCCAGCAGTGAATTACAGGGCTACGAGCAGTACTTC. Translation gives CASSELQGYEQYF.

This clone was counted between two and nine times. The rearrangement links TRBV9 to TRBJ2-1; 8 nucleotides agree with TRBD2. V was clipped by 4 bases and J by 12 bases; unmatched bases: 12. The CDR3 spans 14 residues. Looked up from germline, CDR1 is SGDLS and CDR2 is YYNGEE. CDR3 bases: TGTGCCAGCAGCCCGGGGGGGGCCGAAAGGGGGCAGTTCTTC. It codes for CASSPGGAERGQFF.

Here the CDR3 DNA reads TGTGCCAGCAGCTCCGGACAGGGCGCCAGACAGCCCCAGCATTTT. Translation gives CASSSGQGARQPQHF. This rearrangement joins TRBV7-9 to TRBJ1-5; 8 nucleotides agree with TRBD1. Trimming removed 4 bases from V and 7 bases from J; junction bases left unmatched: 9. The CDR3 length is 15 residues. The germline V gene has CDR1 SEHNR and CDR2 FQNEAQ (reference sequence).

The genes are TRBV27 and TRBJ2-5; 8 nucleotides line up with TRBD1. The DNA matches TRBJ2-7 better at its end, which makes the J call doubtful. The CDR3 extends over 13 amino acids. Germline V lookup: CDR1 MNHEY, CDR2 SMNVEV (reference sequence). CDR3: CASSDRGAYEQYF. The CDR3 nucleotides read TGTGCCAGCAGTGACAGGGGAGCATACGAGCAGTACTTC.

This clone was counted a few times. The rearrangement links TRBV5-1 to TRBJ2-1, with 12 nucleotides matching TRBD1. V gave up 3 bases and J gave up 13 bases; unmatched junction bases: 20. CDR1 and CDR2 from the germline V gene are SGHRS and YFSETQ. This CDR3 region has 18 residues. Here the CDR3 reads CASSSDGTGGPISKPQFF. In DNA form, the CDR3 reads TGCGCCAGCAGCTCAGACGGGACAGGGGGCCCAATAAGCAAACCCCAGTTCTTC.

V and J are TRBV19 and TRBJ1-2; 8 bases map to TRBD1. CDR3 length: 16 amino acids. V trimming: 2 bases; J trimming: 8 bases; junction bases outside the gene matches: 13. Germline V gene sequence: CDR1 LNHDA, CDR2 SQIVND (reference sequence). DNA of the CDR3: TGTGCCAGTAGTATAAGGCCCCCGACAGGGGCCCAAGGCTACACCTTC. Residues: CASSIRPPTGAQGYTF.

This clone was recorded a few times. The chain is built from TRBV15 and TRBJ2-5; D possibly corresponds to TRBD1 (7 bases). Gene TRBJ2-7 matches the end of the DNA better, so the J call may be wrong. The germline gives CDR1 LNHNV, CDR2 YYDKDF (reference sequence). The CDR3 is 16 amino acids. CDR3 sequence reads: CATSSRRGPQGGEQYF. The CDR3 region has the DNA TGTGCCACCAGCAGTAGGAGGGGGCCCCAGGGAGGCGAGCAGTACTTC.

This clone turned up a few times. The chain is built from TRBV18 and TRBJ2-7; D not resolved. With 2 bases removed from V and 6 bases from J, the gap between germline ends came to 11 bases. CDR3 length: 13 residues. Germline V gives CDR1 KGHSH, CDR2 LQKENI. CDR3 sequence (DNA): TGTGCCAGCTCACCAGCACGACAAGGCGAGCAGTACTTC. It yields the protein CASSPARQGEQYF. Complete variable domain (other parts from reference TRBV18 and TRBJ2-7): NAGVMQNPRHLVRRRGQEARLRCSPMKGHSHVYWYRQLPEEGLKFMVYLQKENIIDESGMPKERFSAEFPKEGPSILRIQQVVRGDSAAYFCASSPARQGEQYFGPGTRLTVT.

CDR3 amino acids: CASSPGHRTDTQYF. The CDR3 nucleotides are TGCGCCAGCAGCCCGGGACACCGCACAGATACGCAGTATTTT. The chain couples TRBV23-1 to TRBJ2-3, with D tentatively TRBD1 (6 bases). TRBV23-1 is an ORF, with its function uncertain. This CDR3 contains 14 residues. The V gene lost 6 bases and the J gene lost 1 base, with 11 bases spanning the gap.